This T cell receptor (beta chain) was captured by sequencing in a study of CD8 T cells in ankylosing spondylitis. TCRdb re-called the 5' RACE reads with MiXCR, one entry per CDR3 protein. The profile covers 250,000 or so distinct CDR3 sequences, with about 10% appearing a single time and 2.6% taken by the ten largest. The trim removed 6 bases at V and 0 bases at J, leaving 8 bases unmatched. The CDR3 consists of 16 residues. Germline values: CDR1 MNHEY, CDR2 SMNVEV (reference sequence). Study findings and constraints: Reportedly, matched ankylosing spondylitis synovial fluid was significantly enriched for disease-linked clones.

The sample holds many counts of this clonotype. Its specificity is unknown. This sequence was found in a male donor with ankylosing spondylitis or in good health (not recorded which). The material sequenced was blood, either unsorted or a sorted T cell fraction (not recorded which). This sequence joins TRBV27 and TRBJ1-5, with 7 nucleotides matching TRBD1. The chain's CDR3 is CASSPTGTYSNQPQHF. CDR3 in DNA: TGTGCCAGCAGCCCGACAGGGACCTATAGCAATCAGCCCCAGCATTTT.